What follows is one T cell receptor (beta chain) and its context. Antigen: not known. TCRdb passed the PCR reads through MiXCR, listing each CDR3 protein once. Of 80,000 to 130,000 distinct CDR3 sequences detected, roughly 38% appear once; the ten largest clones hold 4% to 5%. The CDR3 has 12 amino acids. Germline assignment: CDR1 SQVTM and CDR2 ANQGSEA. The V end was cut by 8 bases, the J end by 7 bases, with 15 bases between. This specimen comes from a study of molecular identifiers for immune sequencing clone quantification. Study observations and caveats: Underestimation of highly expanded clone sizes could arise where identical TCR molecules share a barcode.

The sequenced material came from naive CD8+ T cells from blood, with Jurkat cell RNA spiked in. As to subset: FACS-sorted CD8+CD4-CCR7+CD45RA+ naive T cells. This receptor was identified in a human donor in good health. Some libraries in this study had Jurkat cell RNA spiked in. The chain has TRBV29-1 and TRBJ2-4; D tentatively fits TRBD1 or TRBD2 (5 bases each). The CDR3 DNA is TGCAGCTCTAGAGGGGTCTCCAACATTCAGTACTTC. As protein: CSSRGVSNIQYF.